This is a list of T cell receptor beta chains from one sample in a study of shared clonotypes between healthy human individuals. Here immunoSEQ multiplex PCR was the method, and the copy in TCRdb shows in-frame clones only, minus some. The sample holds roughly 2.1 million clones, 85% to 95% seen once. The sequenced material came from naive CD8+ T cells from PBMCs. Receptor source: a man aged 18-30 years in good health. Some clones in this sample may be carry-over from other donors' samples. CDR3s include the opening cysteine and the closing phenylalanine or tryptophan.

CDR3aa: CASSLAVLLGPRSYNEQFF; j_gene: TRBJ2-1; v_gene: TRBV5-5
CDR3aa: CAWSEGTSGSRDEQFF; j_gene: TRBJ2-1; v_gene: TRBV30
CDR3aa: CASSFYASGRRGNEQFF; j_gene: TRBJ2-1; v_gene: TRBV5-1
CDR3aa: CASSLGQGDTF; j_gene: TRBJ1-2; v_gene: TRBV6-6
CDR3aa: CAWRERLAGVSEQYF; j_gene: TRBJ2-7; v_gene: TRBV30
CDR3aa: CASSVDGGIRYNEQFF; j_gene: TRBJ2-1; v_gene: TRBV9
CDR3aa: CARPSNYEQYF; j_gene: TRBJ2-7; v_gene: TRBV6-5
CDR3aa: CASSWRGGLEVGYTF; j_gene: TRBJ1-2; v_gene: TRBV6-5
CDR3aa: CASSLGGRGYEQYF; j_gene: TRBJ2-7; v_gene: TRBV27
CDR3aa: CASSHPGQGHEQFF; j_gene: TRBJ2-1; v_gene: TRBV4-2
CDR3aa: CASSQGVPTFYEQYF; j_gene: TRBJ2-7; v_gene: TRBV7-8
CDR3aa: CASSFQQDPPSYEQYF; j_gene: TRBJ2-7; v_gene: TRBV5-1
CDR3aa: CASSLSSSGSPEQYF; j_gene: TRBJ2-7; v_gene: TRBV5-1
CDR3aa: CASSLTPKSPYQETQYF; j_gene: TRBJ2-5; v_gene: TRBV11-2
CDR3aa: CASSLRTGYNEQYF; j_gene: TRBJ2-7; v_gene: TRBV27
CDR3aa: CASSFQAGIIGELFF; j_gene: TRBJ2-2; v_gene: TRBV27
CDR3aa: CASSPGRSYNEQFF; j_gene: TRBJ2-1; v_gene: TRBV25-1
CDR3aa: CASSLIAGELLFEQFF; j_gene: TRBJ2-1; v_gene: TRBV27
CDR3aa: CAWKWGSSYNEQFF; j_gene: TRBJ2-1; v_gene: TRBV30
CDR3aa: CASSQAWRGSRGYEQYF; j_gene: TRBJ2-7; v_gene: TRBV4-1
CDR3aa: CASSFVPFDNQPQHF; j_gene: TRBJ1-5; v_gene: TRBV28
CDR3aa: CASTNTGELFF; j_gene: TRBJ2-2; v_gene: TRBV4-1
CDR3aa: CASSSGTSGANTGELFF; j_gene: TRBJ2-2; v_gene: TRBV5-6
CDR3aa: CASSLRHGSGQFF; j_gene: TRBJ2-1; v_gene: TRBV27
CDR3aa: CASSDKHNEQFF; j_gene: TRBJ2-1; v_gene: TRBV27
CDR3aa: CASSEYGSGTNGELFF; j_gene: TRBJ2-2; v_gene: TRBV25-1
CDR3aa: CASSRLLAGGNEQYF; j_gene: TRBJ2-7; v_gene: TRBV7-2
CDR3aa: CASSSPPGTGSLNEQFF; j_gene: TRBJ2-1; v_gene: TRBV7-9